Sequencing of this TCR beta chain was carried out in a study of identical twins. All of the donors were Caucasians in good health. With template switching, a universal primer site was added, and the cDNA carried unique molecular identifiers. TCRdb re-analysed the 5' RACE reads in MiXCR, keeping a single row per CDR3 protein. The sample holds more than 1.5 million distinct CDR3 sequences, about 32% seen once. Study results and caveats: The more abundant beta clonotypes in cord blood had fewer insertions, and memory repertoires did not show this. Part of the zero-insertion signal could reflect confounding by invariant MAIT and iNKT cells.

Comments on this clonotype: Its specificity is not known. This sequence may be a read error, since a much larger clone differs from it by one base.

Looked up from germline, CDR1 is MNHEY and CDR2 is SMNVEV (reference sequence). V lost 3 bases and J lost 6, with 9 bases in between. CDR3 length: 12 amino acids. The clonotype was recovered from a newborn girl in good health. Sequenced: cord blood. The chain uses TRBV27 and TRBJ2-7; D gene ambiguous. Here the CDR3 reads CASSFPRSEQYF. DNA of the CDR3: TGTGCCAGCAGTTTCCCCAGGAGCGAGCAGTACTTC.